This TCR beta chain was found in a study of T-cell reconstitution after alpha-beta-depleted transplantation in children. Trimming removed 0 bases from V and 0 bases from J, with 10 bases in between. The germline V gene encodes CDR1 SGDLS and CDR2 YYNGEE. The CDR3 sequence is 15 residues long. This clonotype was observed a few times. Unique molecular identifiers were incorporated when the TCRbeta library was constructed. TCRdb independently ran MiXCR on the PCR reads; one entry per CDR3 protein. The sample lists a few hundred thousand distinct CDR3 sequences; about 18% were seen once. The receptor was isolated from a human donor who donated a stem cell graft to a child with acute lymphoblastic leukemia. This specimen was PBMCs from the stem cell graft donor, taken from the stem cell graft. This chain uses TRBV9 with TRBJ2-7; D is ambiguous. CDR3 sequence reads: CASSVGLDLSYEQYF. In DNA, the CDR3 is TGTGCCAGCAGCGTAGGACTGGACCTCTCCTACGAGCAGTACTTC.